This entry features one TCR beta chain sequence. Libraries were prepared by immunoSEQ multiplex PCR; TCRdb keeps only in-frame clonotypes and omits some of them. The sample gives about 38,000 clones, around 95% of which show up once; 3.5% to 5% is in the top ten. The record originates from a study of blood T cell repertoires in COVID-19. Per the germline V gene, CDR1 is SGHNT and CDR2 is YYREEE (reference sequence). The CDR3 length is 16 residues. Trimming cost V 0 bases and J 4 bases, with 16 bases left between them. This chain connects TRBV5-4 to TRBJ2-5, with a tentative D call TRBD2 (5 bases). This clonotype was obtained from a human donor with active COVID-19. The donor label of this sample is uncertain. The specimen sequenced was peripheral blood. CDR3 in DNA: TGTGCCAGCAGCTTGGGTCCTACGGGGAGTATAGAGACCCAGTACTTC. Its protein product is CASSLGPTGSIETQYF. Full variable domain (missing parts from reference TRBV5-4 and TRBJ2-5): ETGVTQSPTHLIKTRGQQVTLRCSSQSGHNTVSWYQQALGQGPQFIFQYYREEENGRGNFPPRFSGLQFPNYSSELNVNALELDDSALYLCASSLGPTGSIETQYFGPGTRLLVL.